The 16 T cell receptor beta chains below come from one sample, sequenced in a study of blood T cell repertoires in COVID-19. Here immunoSEQ multiplex PCR was the method, and the copy in TCRdb shows in-frame clones only, minus some. The table lists more than 50,000 clones, around four fifths of them singletons. Sequencing was carried out using peripheral blood. Receptors originate from a human donor in a cohort sampled during active COVID-19.

This clone showed up just a few times. The rearrangement joins TRBV5-5 to TRBJ2-2; 10 bases line up with TRBD1. Germline lookup yields CDR1 SGHKS and CDR2 YYEKEE (reference sequence). V shed 4 bases, J shed 4 bases, and the junction held 4 bases outside the gene matches. This CDR3 has 15 amino acids. The CDR3, as DNA: TGTGCCAGCAGCGGGACAGGGGTGTCCACCGGGGAGCTGTTTTTT. Amino acid sequence: CASSGTGVSTGELFF.

The V call is TRBV2, the J call TRBJ1-2; TRBD1 agrees at 7 bases. There are 15 residues in the CDR3. The junction had 12 bases not matched to a gene; V was cut back by 6 bases and J by 5 bases. CDR1 SNHLY and CDR2 FYNNEI come from the germline V gene. The CDR3 DNA reads as TGTGCCAGCAGCCCTGGACAGGCCGAGCTATATGGCTACACCTTC. Residues: CASSPGQAELYGYTF.

This clone was found once. The V and J genes are TRBV7-2 and TRBJ1-6; D perhaps matches TRBD1 (6 bases). The CDR3 has 17 amino acids. Germline V CDR1 and CDR2: SGHTA, FQGNSA. V lost 2 bases and J 3 bases, leaving 14 bases between the germline ends. CDR3 in amino acids: CASSLRGGINYNSPLHF. The CDR3 DNA follows: TGTGCCAGCAGCTTAAGGGGGGGCATCAACTATAATTCACCCCTCCACTTT.

This clone rates as medium-sized. This rearrangement joins TRBV7-6 to TRBJ2-7; TRBD1 might be the D (6 bases). V was pared by 1 base and J by 0 bases, with 13 bases between. The CDR3 runs 16 residues. Germline-derived CDR1 and CDR2 are SGHVS and FNYEAQ. CDR3 nucleotides: TGTGCCAGCAGCTTAGTGGGACACCCTAGCTCCTACGAGCAGTACTTC. Protein product: CASSLVGHPSSYEQYF.

The rearrangement uses TRBV27 and TRBJ2-7, with 9 bases lining up with TRBD1. V trimming: 7 bases; J trimming: 0 bases; junction bases outside the gene matches: 13. The CDR3 extends over 17 amino acids. In germline, CDR1 is MNHEY, CDR2 SMNVEV (reference sequence). CDR3 coding DNA: TGTGCCAGCACCCGGGACAGGGTTTTCCGGGGCTCCTACGAGCAGTACTTC. Translating it yields CASTRDRVFRGSYEQYF.

The chain recombines TRBV2 with TRBJ1-5; tentative D call: TRBD1 (5 bases). This CDR3 region has 16 residues. The germline gives CDR1 SNHLY, CDR2 FYNNEI. V was clipped by 4 bases and J by 1 base, with 14 bases between them. The CDR3 nucleotides read TGTGCCAGCAGTGCCCCGGGGGTCGGAAGCAATCAGCCCCAGCATTTT. This codes for CASSAPGVGSNQPQHF.

The V gene is TRBV25-1, the J gene TRBJ1-3; no reliable D call. V was trimmed by 5 bases and J by 4 bases, leaving 9 bases between them. Germline values: CDR1 MGHDK, CDR2 SYGVNS. This CDR3 region has 13 residues. The CDR3 DNA reads TGTGCCAGCAGTACAGTAGTAGGAAACACCATATATTTT. Its protein is CASSTVVGNTIYF.

The rearrangement links TRBV2 to TRBJ1-5; D is uncertain. V lost 4 bases, J lost 6 bases, and 10 bases lay in between. The V gene's germline CDR1 is SNHLY and CDR2 FYNNEI. The CDR3 contains 13 residues. The CDR3 coding sequence is TGTGCCAGCAGTGTTCTGGAGATTCAGCCCCAGCATTTT. This gives the protein CASSVLEIQPQHF.

The V gene is TRBV10-3, the J gene TRBJ2-6, with 10 bases identical to TRBD2. The CDR3 runs to 20 residues. V trimming: 2 bases; J trimming: 0 bases; junction bases outside the gene matches: 10. Germline V gene data show CDR1 as ENHRY and CDR2 as SYGVKD. The CDR3 reads CAISEEPLAGGSSGANVLTF. Written as DNA, the CDR3 is TGTGCCATCAGTGAGGAACCATTAGCGGGGGGTAGCTCTGGGGCCAACGTCCTGACTTTC.

The CDR3, as DNA: TGTGCCAGCAGATCGGGACAGTTCTCTGGAAACACCATATATTTT. Amino acid sequence: CASRSGQFSGNTIYF. The J gene is TRBJ1-3, the V gene TRBV19; 7 nucleotides match TRBD1. Germline CDR1 LNHDA, CDR2 SQIVND (reference sequence). The ends lost 9 bases at V and 0 bases at J; junction bases unmatched: 8. The CDR3 runs 15 residues. Looking up the rest from reference TRBV19 and TRBJ1-3 gives the full variable domain: DGGITQSPKYLFRKEGQNVTLSCEQNLNHDAMYWYRQDPGQGLRLIYYSQIVNDFQKGDIAEGYSVSREKKESFPLTVTSAQKNPTAFYLCASRSGQFSGNTIYFGEGSWLTVV.

The rearrangement joins TRBV5-4 to TRBJ1-2, with 7 nucleotides matching TRBD1. V lost 5 bases to trimming and J lost 1 base; unmatched junction nucleotides: 2. CDR1 is SGHNT, CDR2 YYREEE, per germline (reference sequence). This CDR3 comprises 13 residues. The CDR3, as DNA: TGTGCCAGCAGAAACAGGGGTAACTATGGCTACACCTTC. This encodes CASRNRGNYGYTF.

The chain joins TRBV6-1 to TRBJ2-5; 12 bases are shared with TRBD2. Germline-derived CDR1 and CDR2 are MNHNS and SASEGT. V was clipped by 1 base and J by 2 bases; unmatched bases: 5. The CDR3 loop spans 17 amino acids. CDR3 coding DNA: TGTGCCAGCAGTGAAGGTCTAGCGGGGGGGGATCAAGAGACCCAGTACTTC. Its translation is CASSEGLAGGDQETQYF.

This clone has a single count. The chain joins TRBV13 to TRBJ1-2; D perhaps matches TRBD1 (6 bases). V shed 3 bases and J shed 6 bases, with 11 bases lying between them. The CDR3 is 13 amino acids. Germline V lookup: CDR1 PRHDT, CDR2 FYEKMQ (reference sequence). CDR3 in DNA: TGTGCCAGCAGCTTCACCGGGACACATGGCTACACCTTC. Amino acids: CASSFTGTHGYTF.

The chain combines TRBV14 with TRBJ2-7, with D perhaps matching TRBD1 (6 bases). Germline CDR1 is SGHDN and CDR2 is FVKESK. The CDR3 has 16 residues. V dropped 2 bases and J dropped 3 bases, with 17 bases sitting between them. DNA for the CDR3: TGTGCCAGCAGCCAACCGGGACACCTACTTCACTACGAGCAGTACTTC. As protein: CASSQPGHLLHYEQYF.

The J gene is TRBJ2-7, the V gene TRBV18; TRBD1 agrees at 8 bases. This CDR3 is built from 13 residues. Trimming removed 8 bases from V and 3 bases from J; junction bases left unmatched: 6. CDR1 is KGHSH and CDR2 is LQKENI in the germline V gene. The CDR3 nucleotides read TGTGCCAGCGATCTTGACAGGGGCTACGAGCAGTACTTC. Protein: CASDLDRGYEQYF.

V and J are TRBV11-2 and TRBJ1-6, with 8 bases matching TRBD1. This CDR3 spans 14 amino acids. CDR1 is SGHAT, CDR2 FQNNGV, per germline. The ends lost 3 bases at V and 8 bases at J; junction bases unmatched: 3. The CDR3 protein is CASSFWDRYSPLHF. The DNA of the CDR3 is TGTGCCAGCAGCTTTTGGGACAGGTATTCACCCCTCCACTTT.